Listed below are T cell receptor beta chains from one sample, sequenced in a study of STAT5B mutations in CD4+ large granular lymphocyte leukemia. Generated by immunoSEQ multiplex PCR, the TCRdb table keeps only in-frame clones and is missing some. The sample has approximately 24,000 clones, about three quarters seen once. The specimen was CD4+ T cells from blood buffy coats. These receptors were collected from a human donor in good health. The CDR3 runs from the conserved cysteine through the conserved F or W. Each record gives: J gene, V gene, D gene, clone size, CDR3 protein, CDR3 DNA. A D gene is named only where the DNA matches it firmly. For some rows the clone size is stated as once, few or many, or as a class when expanded; others skip it.

J gene: TRBJ2-7; V gene: TRBV5-1; D gene: TRBD1; clone size: -; CDR3 protein: CASSEGTGGTYEQYF; CDR3 DNA: TGCGCCAGCAGCGAAGGGACAGGGGGCACCTACGAGCAGTACTTC
J gene: TRBJ1-1; V gene: TRBV5-1; D gene: TRBD1; clone size: -; CDR3 protein: CASSLTGTGNTEAFF; CDR3 DNA: TGCGCCAGCAGCCTTACCGGGACAGGCAATACTGAAGCTTTCTTT
J gene: TRBJ1-2; V gene: TRBV15; D gene: TRBD1; clone size: once; CDR3 protein: CATSRDLATGESGYTF; CDR3 DNA: TGTGCCACCAGCAGAGATCTAGCAACAGGGGAGAGTGGCTACACCTTC
J gene: TRBJ1-6; V gene: TRBV4-2; D gene: -; clone size: -; CDR3 protein: CASSQDRDSPLHF; CDR3 DNA: TGTGCCAGCAGCCAAGACAGGGATTCACCCCTCCACTTT
J gene: TRBJ2-7; V gene: TRBV7-9; D gene: -; clone size: -; CDR3 protein: CASSLAQGSKAYEQYF; CDR3 DNA: TGTGCCAGCAGCTTAGCGCAAGGAAGTAAGGCCTACGAGCAGTACTTC
J gene: TRBJ1-1; V gene: TRBV29-1; D gene: -; clone size: -; CDR3 protein: CSVGQGVAEAFF; CDR3 DNA: TGCAGCGTTGGCCAGGGCGTGGCTGAAGCTTTCTTT
J gene: TRBJ2-3; V gene: TRBV28; D gene: TRBD1; clone size: once; CDR3 protein: CASSFWGQGAGDTDTQYF; CDR3 DNA: TGTGCCAGCAGTTTTTGGGGACAGGGGGCTGGGGACACAGATACGCAGTATTTT
J gene: TRBJ1-2; V gene: TRBV19; D gene: -; clone size: few; CDR3 protein: CASSGGPDYGYTF; CDR3 DNA: TGTGCCAGTAGTGGGGGACCGGACTATGGCTACACCTTC
J gene: TRBJ2-1; V gene: TRBV5-1; D gene: TRBD1; clone size: -; CDR3 protein: CASSQVGDSSYNEQFF; CDR3 DNA: TGCGCCAGCAGCCAGGTGGGGGACAGCTCCTACAATGAGCAGTTCTTC
J gene: TRBJ2-6; V gene: TRBV7-3; D gene: TRBD2; clone size: -; CDR3 protein: CAGRSGIISGANVLTF; CDR3 DNA: TGTGCCGGCCGTAGCGGGATCATCTCTGGGGCCAACGTCCTGACTTTC
J gene: TRBJ2-7; V gene: TRBV7-8; D gene: TRBD2; clone size: few; CDR3 protein: CASSLAMASGGTYEQYF; CDR3 DNA: TGTGCCAGCAGCTTAGCGATGGCTAGCGGGGGAACCTACGAGCAGTACTTC
J gene: TRBJ1-5; V gene: TRBV2; D gene: -; clone size: few; CDR3 protein: CASSEEGHNQPQHF; CDR3 DNA: TGTGCCAGCAGTGAGGAGGGACACAATCAGCCCCAGCATTTT
J gene: TRBJ1-2; V gene: TRBV7-2; D gene: -; clone size: -; CDR3 protein: CASSFRNYGYTF; CDR3 DNA: TGTGCCAGCAGCTTTAGGAACTATGGCTACACCTTC
J gene: TRBJ2-1; V gene: TRBV7-2; D gene: TRBD2; clone size: -; CDR3 protein: CASSSAGGRRTFF; CDR3 DNA: TGTGCCAGCAGCTCGGCGGGGGGGCGAAGAACGTTCTTC
J gene: TRBJ1-1; V gene: TRBV5-4; D gene: TRBD1; clone size: -; CDR3 protein: CASSSRGSTEAFF; CDR3 DNA: TGTGCCAGCAGCAGCAGGGGGAGCACTGAAGCTTTCTTT
J gene: TRBJ2-7; V gene: TRBV7-6; D gene: -; clone size: -; CDR3 protein: CASSLQEGGGYEQYF; CDR3 DNA: TGTGCCAGCAGCCTCCAGGAGGGGGGGGGCTACGAGCAGTACTTC
J gene: TRBJ2-7; V gene: TRBV18; D gene: TRBD1; clone size: once; CDR3 protein: CASSHEGQGGISEQYF; CDR3 DNA: TGTGCCAGCTCACACGAAGGACAGGGCGGGATTAGCGAGCAGTACTTC
J gene: TRBJ2-3; V gene: TRBV7-8; D gene: -; clone size: -; CDR3 protein: CASSLVGGGHGDTQYF; CDR3 DNA: TGTGCCAGCAGCTTAGTAGGAGGTGGTCATGGAGATACGCAGTATTTT
J gene: TRBJ2-3; V gene: TRBV6-5; D gene: -; clone size: -; CDR3 protein: CASSHPASTDTQYF; CDR3 DNA: TGTGCCAGCAGTCATCCGGCTAGCACAGATACGCAGTATTTT
J gene: TRBJ2-3; V gene: TRBV4-1; D gene: -; clone size: -; CDR3 protein: CASSQKLGPSTDTQYF; CDR3 DNA: TGCGCCAGCAGCCAAAAGCTCGGACCCAGCACAGATACGCAGTATTTT
J gene: TRBJ2-7; V gene: TRBV18; D gene: TRBD1; clone size: once; CDR3 protein: CASSLGTGRVRNYEQYF; CDR3 DNA: TGTGCCAGCTCACTCGGGACAGGGCGCGTTCGGAACTACGAGCAGTACTTC
J gene: TRBJ1-5; V gene: TRBV5-5; D gene: -; clone size: once; CDR3 protein: CASSLELRGYQPQHF; CDR3 DNA: TGTGCCAGCAGCTTGGAACTCAGGGGATATCAGCCCCAGCATTTT
J gene: TRBJ1-3; V gene: TRBV7-2; D gene: -; clone size: -; CDR3 protein: CASSLSGNTIYF; CDR3 DNA: TGTGCCAGCAGCCTCTCTGGAAACACCATATATTTT
J gene: TRBJ1-1; V gene: TRBV5-1; D gene: TRBD1; clone size: few; CDR3 protein: CASSPGTGGTEAFF; CDR3 DNA: TGCGCCAGCAGCCCCGGGACAGGGGGCACTGAAGCTTTCTTT
J gene: TRBJ1-1; V gene: TRBV18; D gene: TRBD1; clone size: -; CDR3 protein: CASSQRQGRETEAFF; CDR3 DNA: TGTGCCAGCTCACAACGACAGGGGCGGGAAACTGAAGCTTTCTTT
J gene: TRBJ1-6; V gene: TRBV18; D gene: TRBD1; clone size: -; CDR3 protein: CASSPTGAINSPLHF; CDR3 DNA: TGTGCCAGCTCACCGACAGGGGCAATTAATTCACCCCTCCACTTT